The 32 T cell receptor beta chains reported below all come from one sample, sequenced in a study of blood T cell repertoires in COVID-19. Profiling relied on immunoSEQ multiplex PCR, and the TCRdb table lists in-frame clones only, not all of them. The sample holds more than 150,000 clones; about four fifths are singletons and the top ten take roughly 12%. The sample taken for sequencing was peripheral blood. These receptors were taken from a woman older than 75 with COVID-19, enrolled during active disease.

CDR3 bases: TGTGCCAGCAGCTCCCAGGAGGAGGCAGATACGCAGTATTTT. Translated: CASSSQEEADTQYF. The chain carries TRBV3-1 (or the pseudogene TRBV3-2) and TRBJ2-3, with D perhaps TRBD2 (5 bases). The CDR3 totals 14 residues. Between the trimmed V and J ends, which lost 5 bases and 4 bases, there was a span of 13 bases. Germline V gives CDR1 LGHDT, CDR2 YNNKEL (reference sequence).

The V and J genes are TRBV19 and TRBJ1-1; possibly TRBD1 for D (6 bases). Trimming left V 0 bases short and J 0 bases short, with 8 bases between. Germline CDR1 LNHDA, CDR2 SQIVND (reference sequence). The CDR3 has 15 residues. CDR3: CASSIETGMNTEAFF. The CDR3 region has the DNA TGTGCCAGTAGTATAGAAACAGGGATGAACACTGAAGCTTTCTTT. The whole variable domain, filled in from reference TRBV19 and TRBJ1-1, reads DGGITQSPKYLFRKEGQNVTLSCEQNLNHDAMYWYRQDPGQGLRLIYYSQIVNDFQKGDIAEGYSVSREKKESFPLTVTSAQKNPTAFYLCASSIETGMNTEAFFGQGTRLTVV.

The rearrangement uses TRBV4-1 and TRBJ1-4, with D unresolved. CDR3 length: 17 amino acids. Germline loops: CDR1 MGHRA, CDR2 YSYEKL. The ends were cut back, 3 bases at V and 2 bases at J, with 16 bases in the middle. The DNA for the CDR3 is TGCGCCAGCAGCCAGATCTCCCTCGGTATGACTAATGAAAAACTGTTTTTT. This translates into CASSQISLGMTNEKLFF.

The genes are TRBV4-3 and TRBJ1-4, with a weak D call TRBD1 (6 bases). The CDR3 consists of 16 residues. Germline-derived CDR1 and CDR2 are LGHNA and YSLEER. V was cut by 4 bases and J by 6 bases, with 18 bases left in between. CDR3 protein: CASSLQGTRKDEKLFF. The CDR3 DNA reads TGCGCCAGCAGCCTCCAGGGGACCAGGAAAGATGAAAAACTGTTTTTT.

In this sample, this clone turned up once. This sequence joins TRBV11-2 and TRBJ1-2; 9 bases align to TRBD1. V shed 1 base, J shed 6 bases, and the junction held 6 bases outside the gene matches. The CDR3 runs 15 residues. In germline, CDR1 is SGHAT, CDR2 FQNNGV. CDR3 sequence: CASSLVDRGEDGYTF. Here the CDR3 DNA reads TGTGCCAGCAGCTTAGTTGACAGGGGGGAAGATGGCTACACCTTC. Based on the CDR3 plus reference TRBV11-2 and TRBJ1-2, the full variable domain is EAGVAQSPRYKIIEKRQSVAFWCNPISGHATLYWYQQILGQGPKLLIQFQNNGVVDDSQLPKDRFSAERLKGVDSTLKIQPAKLEDSAVYLCASSLVDRGEDGYTFGSGTRLTVV.

The genes are TRBV6-6 and TRBJ1-2; unclear D gene. The CDR3 is 11 amino acids. Trimming removed 8 bases from V and 2 bases from J, with 6 bases in between. Germline CDR1 is MNHNY and CDR2 is SVGAGI (reference sequence). For the CDR3, the DNA is TGTGCCAGCGCGCGAAACTATGGCTACACCTTC. It encodes CASARNYGYTF.

The chain joins TRBV29-1 to TRBJ2-7; 9 nucleotides line up with TRBD1. The CDR3 length is 14 residues. Per the germline V gene, CDR1 is SQVTM and CDR2 is ANQGSEA. V dropped 3 bases and J dropped 2; count of bases not matched to a gene: 5. The CDR3 here is CSVEPGQGAYEQYF. CDR3 nucleotides: TGCAGCGTTGAGCCGGGACAGGGAGCCTACGAGCAGTACTTC.

The chain has TRBV9 and TRBJ2-2; D is uncertain. The CDR3 totals 14 residues. Germline loops: CDR1 SGDLS, CDR2 YYNGEE. V was pared by 0 bases and J by 6 bases, with 9 bases between. CDR3 DNA: TGTGCCAGCAGCGTAGTTAGATCCGCCGGGGAGCTGTTTTTT. It translates to CASSVVRSAGELFF.

The chain links TRBV15 to TRBJ1-4; TRBD1 matches at 8 bases. The CDR3 is 16 amino acids. The junction had 18 bases not matched to a gene; V was cut back by 5 bases and J by 13 bases. CDR1 is LNHNV and CDR2 is YYDKDF in the germline V gene (reference sequence). This CDR3 is CATSRISGGARKRLFF. The CDR3, as DNA: TGTGCCACCAGCCGTATATCAGGGGGCGCAAGAAAAAGACTGTTTTTT.

The chain couples TRBV7-2 to TRBJ2-7; 12 nucleotides align to TRBD1. The CDR3 sequence is 17 residues long. Germline lookup yields CDR1 SGHTA and CDR2 FQGNSA. Germline trimming cut 3 bases from V and 6 bases from J; bases unmatched to any gene: 12. CDR3 amino acids: CASSFHPPGTGGFEQYF. The DNA of the CDR3 is TGTGCCAGCAGCTTCCACCCTCCCGGGACAGGGGGCTTCGAGCAGTACTTC.

The V and J genes are TRBV6-1 and TRBJ2-2; perhaps TRBD1 as D (5 bases). Germline V lookup: CDR1 MNHNS, CDR2 SASEGT. This CDR3 spans 16 amino acids. Trimming cost V 2 bases and J 6 bases, with 16 bases left between them. The CDR3 loop is CASSERAGIGPGELFF. The CDR3 DNA reads TGTGCCAGCAGTGAAAGGGCAGGGATAGGGCCCGGGGAGCTGTTTTTT.

V and J are TRBV5-6 and TRBJ2-1; no clear D. This CDR3 contains 12 residues. Germline CDR1 and CDR2: SGHDT and YYEEEE. The V gene lost 0 bases and the J gene lost 7 bases, with 5 bases spanning the gap. The CDR3 loop reads CASSLDLNEQFF. In nucleotides, the CDR3 is TGTGCCAGCAGCTTGGATCTTAATGAGCAGTTCTTC.

V usage is TRBV6-5 and J usage is TRBJ1-2; weak D call: TRBD1 (5 bases). The CDR3 has 15 residues. Trimming removed 6 bases at V and 4 bases at J, with 18 bases between. Germline V gene lookup returns CDR1 MNHEY and CDR2 SVGAGI. In nucleotides, the CDR3 is TGTGCCAGCAGGGGTCGATGGGGGGTTATCTATGGCTACACCTTC. Amino acid sequence: CASRGRWGVIYGYTF.

The chain joins TRBV10-2 to TRBJ2-2; 10 bases are shared with TRBD2. V gave up 6 bases and J gave up 0 bases; unmatched junction bases: 7. Germline V gene lookup returns CDR1 WSHSY and CDR2 SAAADI. CDR3 length equals 17 residues. The CDR3 DNA follows: TGCGCCAGCAGAAGCGGGAGGGCCAGCGCGAACACCGGGGAGCTGTTTTTT. The encoded protein is CASRSGRASANTGELFF.

The chain combines TRBV28 with TRBJ2-7, with TRBD2 matching over 9 bases. CDR1 and CDR2 from the germline V gene are MDHEN and SYDVKM. V shed 5 bases, J shed 5 bases, and the junction held 16 bases outside the gene matches. This CDR3 is 17 amino acids long. The CDR3 loop reads CASSPGGGRAARDEQYF. CDR3 DNA: TGTGCCAGCAGTCCCGGGGGCGGGAGGGCCGCAAGGGACGAGCAGTACTTC.

This chain joins TRBV28 and TRBJ1-2; 7 bases fit TRBD1. Losses at the gene ends were 7 bases for V and 3 bases for J; bases not matched to a gene: 8. In germline, CDR1 is MDHEN, CDR2 SYDVKM. This CDR3 has 14 amino acids. The CDR3 coding sequence is TGTGCCAGCAATCGGCAGGGGGTACACTATGGCTACACCTTC. Protein product: CASNRQGVHYGYTF.

The count of this clone is one. This rearrangement joins TRBV5-1 to TRBJ2-2, with 7 bases fitting TRBD2. After removal of 5 bases from V and 1 base from J, the junction contained 5 bases not matched to a gene. From germline, CDR1 is SGHRS and CDR2 YFSETQ. The CDR3 is 15 residues long. The CDR3 nucleotides read TGCGCCAGCAGGAGGCTAGCGGAGAACACCGGGGAGCTGTTTTTT. Translating it yields CASRRLAENTGELFF. The full variable domain, rest sourced from reference TRBV5-1 and TRBJ2-2, is KAGVTQTPRYLIKTRGQQVTLSCSPISGHRSVSWYQQTPGQGLQFLFEYFSETQRNKGNFPGRFSGRQFSNSRSEMNVSTLELGDSALYLCASRRLAENTGELFFGEGSRLTVL.

This chain joins TRBV28 and TRBJ2-3, with TRBD2 matching over 10 bases. CDR1 MDHEN and CDR2 SYDVKM come from the germline V gene. With V trimmed by 5 bases and J by 3 bases, 14 bases remained unmatched. CDR3 length: 18 residues. DNA for the CDR3: TGTGCCAGCAGTGTAAGTGTTCTAGCGGGAGAAACAACAGATACGCAGTATTTT. Amino acid sequence: CASSVSVLAGETTDTQYF.

The CDR3 protein is CASSVGTSGTDTQYF. The CDR3 DNA follows: TGTGCCAGCAGCGTAGGGACTAGCGGCACAGATACGCAGTATTTT. The chain links TRBV9 to TRBJ2-3, with 9 positions matching TRBD2. J gave up 1 base and V 0 bases, and 0 bases lay outside the gene matches. The CDR3 runs to 15 residues. Looked up from germline, CDR1 is SGDLS and CDR2 is YYNGEE.

J is TRBJ1-6 and V is TRBV2, with 12 bases identical to TRBD1. V trimming: 5 bases; J trimming: 9 bases; junction bases outside the gene matches: 5. The CDR3 sequence is 15 residues long. The germline V gene has CDR1 SNHLY and CDR2 FYNNEI. CDR3 protein: CASSTPGQGASPLHF. As DNA, the CDR3 is TGTGCCAGCAGTACTCCGGGACAGGGGGCTTCACCCCTCCACTTT.

V usage is TRBV19 and J usage is TRBJ1-6, with D possibly TRBD1 on 6 matching bases. This CDR3 has 14 amino acids. Germline values: CDR1 LNHDA, CDR2 SQIVND (reference sequence). V lost 5 bases, J lost 6 bases, and 11 bases lay in between. The CDR3 DNA reads TGTGCCAGTAGTTCTGGACAGACTAATTCACCCCTCCACTTT. It yields the protein CASSSGQTNSPLHF.

This clone was seen more than once but under ten times. V and J are TRBV29-1 and TRBJ2-1; a weak D match, TRBD1 (5 bases). Trimming pared 1 base from V and 10 bases from J, leaving 14 bases between. Germline loops: CDR1 SQVTM, CDR2 ANQGSEA. The CDR3 length is 13 residues. The CDR3 coding sequence is TGCAGCGTTGAAGCCCCGACAGTTGGGGAGCAGTTCTTC. Translating gives CSVEAPTVGEQFF.

For the CDR3, the DNA is TGTGCCAGCAGTTTGGCCGGGGTAAACACCGGGGAGCTGTTTTTT. It yields the protein CASSLAGVNTGELFF. The genes are TRBV27 and TRBJ2-2, with D perhaps TRBD2 (5 bases). The CDR3 covers 15 residues. Germline CDR1 reads MNHEY; CDR2 reads SMNVEV (reference sequence). Trimming removed 3 bases at V and 2 bases at J, with 10 bases between.

V gene TRBV7-8 combines with J gene TRBJ2-3, with D maybe TRBD2 (5 bases). Trimming took 0 bases from V and 4 from J, leaving 17 bases between them. CDR1 and CDR2 from the germline V gene are SGHVS and FQNEAQ. This CDR3 has 17 amino acids. In nucleotides, the CDR3 is TGTGCCAGCAGCTTAGCGCTGGCTAGCAGAGCAGCAGATACGCAGTATTTT. This encodes CASSLALASRAADTQYF.

The chain couples TRBV6-5 to TRBJ2-2; D unclear. CDR1 is MNHEY, CDR2 SVGAGI, per germline. V was pared by 0 bases and J by 4 bases, with 9 bases between. The CDR3 loop spans 15 amino acids. In DNA form, the CDR3 reads TGTGCCAGCAGTTACTCTCGCAGTTTCACCGGGGAGCTGTTTTTT. It codes for CASSYSRSFTGELFF.

The chain joins TRBV27 to TRBJ2-1, with 11 nucleotides matching TRBD1. This CDR3 is 16 amino acids long. Germline V CDR1 and CDR2: MNHEY, SMNVEV (reference sequence). Trimming took 2 bases from V and 7 from J; bases not matched to a gene: 7. The chain's CDR3 is CASSLPRDRGINEQFF. The CDR3 DNA sequence: TGTGCCAGCAGTTTACCCCGGGACAGGGGGATAAATGAGCAGTTCTTC.

The rearrangement links TRBV5-1 to TRBJ2-3, with 10 bases fitting TRBD2. Losses at the gene ends were 4 bases for V and 4 bases for J; bases not matched to a gene: 12. From germline, CDR1 is SGHRS and CDR2 YFSETQ. CDR3 size: 17 residues. CDR3 amino acids: CASSPTPGLASADTQYF. The CDR3 bases are TGCGCCAGCAGCCCCACCCCGGGACTAGCGTCGGCAGATACGCAGTATTTT. Complete variable domain (other parts from reference TRBV5-1 and TRBJ2-3): KAGVTQTPRYLIKTRGQQVTLSCSPISGHRSVSWYQQTPGQGLQFLFEYFSETQRNKGNFPGRFSGRQFSNSRSEMNVSTLELGDSALYLCASSPTPGLASADTQYFGPGTRLTVL.

The genes are TRBV7-9 and TRBJ1-2, with D maybe TRBD1 (5 bases). This CDR3 spans 14 amino acids. V lost 3 bases, J lost 3 bases, and 11 bases lay in between. Per the germline V gene, CDR1 is SEHNR and CDR2 is FQNEAQ (reference sequence). CDR3 sequence reads: CASSFSGRDYGYTF. In DNA form, the CDR3 reads TGTGCCAGCAGCTTTTCAGGGCGAGACTATGGCTACACCTTC.

The chain is built from TRBV3-1 (or the pseudogene TRBV3-2) and TRBJ2-7; 11 bases are a match to TRBD2. This CDR3 is 16 amino acids long. V shed 2 bases, J shed 9 bases, and the junction held 12 bases outside the gene matches. Germline values: CDR1 LGHDT, CDR2 YNNKEL (reference sequence). This CDR3 is CASSQLAGGGWSLQYF. In DNA form, the CDR3 reads TGTGCCAGCAGCCAACTAGCGGGAGGCGGCTGGAGCTTGCAGTACTTC.

This clone was found a few times. This sequence joins TRBV27 and TRBJ2-1, with 8 bases that match TRBD2. V lost 0 bases and J lost 6; bases outside the gene matches: 7. The germline gives CDR1 MNHEY, CDR2 SMNVEV (reference sequence). The CDR3 extends over 16 amino acids. The CDR3 protein is CASSLSAGEFGNEQFF. CDR3 sequence (DNA): TGTGCCAGCAGTTTATCAGCGGGAGAATTCGGCAATGAGCAGTTCTTC.

V gene TRBV7-9 combines with J gene TRBJ2-7, with D maybe TRBD1 (5 bases). The CDR3 runs 13 residues. Per the germline V gene, CDR1 is SEHNR and CDR2 is FQNEAQ (reference sequence). Trimming took 8 bases from V and 6 from J, leaving 17 bases between them. This CDR3 reads CASANRSLVEQYF. CDR3 sequence (DNA): TGTGCCAGCGCCAACAGGTCCCTGGTCGAGCAGTACTTC.

V usage is TRBV5-1 and J usage is TRBJ1-1, with D tentatively TRBD1 (6 bases). Germline-derived CDR1 and CDR2 are SGHRS and YFSETQ. The CDR3 runs 14 residues. Trimming stripped 2 bases from V and 2 bases from J, with 10 bases between. This CDR3 reads CASSFQGGNTEAFF. Here the CDR3 DNA reads TGCGCCAGCAGCTTTCAAGGGGGAAACACTGAAGCTTTCTTT.